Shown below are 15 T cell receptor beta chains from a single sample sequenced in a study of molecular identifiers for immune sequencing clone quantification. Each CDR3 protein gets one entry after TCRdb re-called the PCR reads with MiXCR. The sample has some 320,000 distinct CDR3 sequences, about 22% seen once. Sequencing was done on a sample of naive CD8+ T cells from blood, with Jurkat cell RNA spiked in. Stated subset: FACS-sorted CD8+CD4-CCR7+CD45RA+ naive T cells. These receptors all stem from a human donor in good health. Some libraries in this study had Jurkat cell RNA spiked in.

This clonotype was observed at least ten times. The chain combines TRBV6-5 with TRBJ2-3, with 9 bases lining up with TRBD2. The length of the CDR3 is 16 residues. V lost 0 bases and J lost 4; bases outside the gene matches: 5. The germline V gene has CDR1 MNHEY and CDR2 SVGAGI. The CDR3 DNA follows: TGTGCCAGCAGTTACTCTGCGCGGGGGGGGGCAGATACGCAGTATTTT. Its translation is CASSYSARGGADTQYF.

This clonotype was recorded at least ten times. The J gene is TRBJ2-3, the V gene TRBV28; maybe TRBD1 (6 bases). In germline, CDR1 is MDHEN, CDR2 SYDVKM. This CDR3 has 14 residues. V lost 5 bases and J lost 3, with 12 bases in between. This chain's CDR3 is CASSPHRDTDTQYF. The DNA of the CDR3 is TGTGCCAGCAGTCCTCACAGGGATACAGATACGCAGTATTTT.

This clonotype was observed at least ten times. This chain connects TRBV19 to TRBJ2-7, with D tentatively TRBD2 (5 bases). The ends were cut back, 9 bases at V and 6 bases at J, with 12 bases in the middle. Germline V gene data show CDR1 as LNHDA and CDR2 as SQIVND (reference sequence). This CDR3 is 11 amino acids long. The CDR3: CASQYGVEQYF. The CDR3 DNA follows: TGTGCCAGCCAGTACGGGGTCGAGCAGTACTTC.

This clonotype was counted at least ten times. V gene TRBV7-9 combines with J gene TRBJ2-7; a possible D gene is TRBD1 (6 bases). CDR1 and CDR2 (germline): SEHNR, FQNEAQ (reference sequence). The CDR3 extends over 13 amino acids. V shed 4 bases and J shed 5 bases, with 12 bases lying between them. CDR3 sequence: CASSSTGADEQYF. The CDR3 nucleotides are TGTGCCAGCAGCTCGACAGGAGCTGACGAGCAGTACTTC. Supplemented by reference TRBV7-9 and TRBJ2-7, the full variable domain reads DTGVSQNPRHKITKRGQNVTFRCDPISEHNRLYWYRQTLGQGPEFLTYFQNEAQLEKSRLLSDRFSAERPKGSFSTLEIQRTEQGDSAMYLCASSSTGADEQYFGPGTRLTVT.

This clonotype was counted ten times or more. In nucleotides, the CDR3 is TGTGCCAGCAGCTCATGGGACAGCCAAGAGACCCAGTACTTC. Translating gives CASSSWDSQETQYF. The J gene is TRBJ2-5, the V gene TRBV11-2; 7 bases are shared with TRBD1. Germline V gene lookup returns CDR1 SGHAT and CDR2 FQNNGV. The CDR3 totals 14 residues. J gave up 1 base and V 4 bases, and 3 bases lay outside the gene matches.

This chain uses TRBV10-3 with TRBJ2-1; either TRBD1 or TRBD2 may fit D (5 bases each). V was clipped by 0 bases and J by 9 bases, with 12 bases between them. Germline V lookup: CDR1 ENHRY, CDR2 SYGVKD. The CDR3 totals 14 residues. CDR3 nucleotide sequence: TGTGCCATCAGTGAGTCCGGGGCTAGACTTGAGCAGTTCTTC. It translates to CAISESGARLEQFF.

CDR3 bases: TGTGCCAGCAGCCAAGTTACTAGCGGAACAGATACGCAGTATTTT. It codes for CASSQVTSGTDTQYF. This chain links TRBV4-2 with TRBJ2-3, with TRBD2 identical over 8 bases. J gave up 3 bases and V 1 base, and 3 bases lay outside the gene matches. Looked up from germline, CDR1 is LGHNA and CDR2 is YNFKEQ. This CDR3 has 15 residues.

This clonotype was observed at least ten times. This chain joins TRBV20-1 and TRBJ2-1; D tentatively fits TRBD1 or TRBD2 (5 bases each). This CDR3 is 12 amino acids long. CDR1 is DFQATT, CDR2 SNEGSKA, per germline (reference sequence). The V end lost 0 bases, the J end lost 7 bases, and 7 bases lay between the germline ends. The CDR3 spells CSAREWGNEQFF. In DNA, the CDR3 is TGCAGTGCTAGAGAATGGGGGAATGAGCAGTTCTTC.

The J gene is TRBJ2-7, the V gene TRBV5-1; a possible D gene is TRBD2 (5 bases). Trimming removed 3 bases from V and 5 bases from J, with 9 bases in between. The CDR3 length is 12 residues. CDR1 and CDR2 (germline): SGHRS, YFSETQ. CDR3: CASSSGWDEQYF. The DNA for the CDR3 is TGCGCCAGCAGCTCGGGGTGGGACGAGCAGTACTTC.

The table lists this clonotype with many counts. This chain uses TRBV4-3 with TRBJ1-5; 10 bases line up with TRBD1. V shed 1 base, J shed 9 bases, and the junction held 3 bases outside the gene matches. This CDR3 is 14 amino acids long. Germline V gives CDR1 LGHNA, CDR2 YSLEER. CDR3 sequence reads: CASSQGTGGLPQHF. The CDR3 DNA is TGCGCCAGCAGCCAAGGGACAGGGGGATTGCCCCAGCATTTT.

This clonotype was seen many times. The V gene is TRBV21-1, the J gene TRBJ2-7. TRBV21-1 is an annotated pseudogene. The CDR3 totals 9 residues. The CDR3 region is CASPHSEYF. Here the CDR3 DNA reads TGTGCCAGCCCCCACTCGGAGTACTTC.

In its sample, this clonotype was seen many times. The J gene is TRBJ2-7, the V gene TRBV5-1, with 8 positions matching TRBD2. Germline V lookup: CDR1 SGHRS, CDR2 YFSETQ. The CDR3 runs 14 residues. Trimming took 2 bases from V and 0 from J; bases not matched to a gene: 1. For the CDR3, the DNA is TGCGCCAGCAGCTTTAGCGGGGCCTCCTACGAGCAGTACTTC. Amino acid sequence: CASSFSGASYEQYF.

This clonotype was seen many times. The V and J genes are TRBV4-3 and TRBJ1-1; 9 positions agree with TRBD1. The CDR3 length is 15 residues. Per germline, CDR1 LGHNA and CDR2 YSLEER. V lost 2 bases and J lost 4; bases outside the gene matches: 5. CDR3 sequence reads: CASSQLLTGGTEAFF. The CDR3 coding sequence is TGCGCCAGCAGCCAACTCTTGACAGGGGGCACTGAAGCTTTCTTT.

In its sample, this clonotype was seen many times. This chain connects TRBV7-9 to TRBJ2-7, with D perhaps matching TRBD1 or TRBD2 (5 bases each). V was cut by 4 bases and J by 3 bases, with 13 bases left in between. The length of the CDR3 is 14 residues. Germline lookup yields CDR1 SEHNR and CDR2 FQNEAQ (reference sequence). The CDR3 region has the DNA TGTGCCAGCAGCTCCGTCGGGGCGGGCTACGAGCAGTACTTC. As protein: CASSSVGAGYEQYF. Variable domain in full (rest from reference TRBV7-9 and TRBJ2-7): DTGVSQNPRHKITKRGQNVTFRCDPISEHNRLYWYRQTLGQGPEFLTYFQNEAQLEKSRLLSDRFSAERPKGSFSTLEIQRTEQGDSAMYLCASSSVGAGYEQYFGPGTRLTVT.

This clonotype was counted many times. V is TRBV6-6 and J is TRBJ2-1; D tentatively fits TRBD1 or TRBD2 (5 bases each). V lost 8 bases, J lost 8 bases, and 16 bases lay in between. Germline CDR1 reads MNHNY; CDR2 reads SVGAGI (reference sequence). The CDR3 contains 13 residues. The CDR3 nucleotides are TGTGCCAGCTTCCCACTCAGAGGGGATGAGCAGTTCTTC. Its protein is CASFPLRGDEQFF.